Included here is one T cell receptor beta chain sequence, with context. Its antigen is still unknown. Sequencing libraries made from TCR beta cDNA carried unique molecular identifiers. MiXCR was run by TCRdb on the PCR reads, yielding one entry per CDR3 protein. The table records 650,000 to 900,000 distinct CDR3 sequences, roughly 50% of them present only once. Looked up from germline, CDR1 is MGHDK and CDR2 is SYGVNS. V lost 1 base and J 2 bases, leaving 8 bases between the germline ends. The CDR3 runs to 14 residues. The data were taken from a study of post-analysis software for immune sequencing data. Study-level results: Multiple sclerosis patients had significantly lower normalized Chao1 diversity than controls. Among 4 or 5 TRBV segments more frequent in patients than controls were TRBV5-6, TRBV5-1 and TRBV20-1.

This receptor was taken from a girl aged 10 to 17 with multiple sclerosis. Sequences were obtained from blood. The genes are TRBV25-1 and TRBJ2-5; D not certain. This CDR3 is CASSEFSRQETQYF. As DNA, the CDR3 is TGTGCCAGCAGTGAATTTAGCCGTCAAGAGACCCAGTACTTC.